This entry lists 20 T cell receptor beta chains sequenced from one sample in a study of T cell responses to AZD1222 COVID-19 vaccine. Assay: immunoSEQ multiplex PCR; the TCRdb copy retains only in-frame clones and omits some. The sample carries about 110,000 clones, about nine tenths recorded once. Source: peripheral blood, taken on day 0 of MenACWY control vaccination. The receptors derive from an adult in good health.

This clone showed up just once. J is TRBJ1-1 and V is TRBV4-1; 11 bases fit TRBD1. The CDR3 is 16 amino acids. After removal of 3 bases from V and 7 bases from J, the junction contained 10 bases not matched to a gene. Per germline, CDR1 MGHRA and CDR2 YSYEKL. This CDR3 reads CASSHRTGGSVVEAFF. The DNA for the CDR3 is TGCGCCAGCAGCCACAGGACAGGGGGCTCTGTCGTTGAAGCTTTCTTT.

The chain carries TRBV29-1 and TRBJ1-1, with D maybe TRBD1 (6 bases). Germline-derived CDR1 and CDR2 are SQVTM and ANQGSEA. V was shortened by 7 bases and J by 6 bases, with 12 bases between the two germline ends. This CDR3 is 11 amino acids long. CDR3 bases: TGCAGCGGTTCACAGGGCGCTGAAGCTTTCTTT. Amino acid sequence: CSGSQGAEAFF.

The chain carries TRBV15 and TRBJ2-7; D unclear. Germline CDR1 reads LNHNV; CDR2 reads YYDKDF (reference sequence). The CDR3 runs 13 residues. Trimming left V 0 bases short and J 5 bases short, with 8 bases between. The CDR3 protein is CATSRDLQDEQYF. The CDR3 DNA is TGTGCCACCAGCAGAGATCTTCAGGACGAGCAGTACTTC.

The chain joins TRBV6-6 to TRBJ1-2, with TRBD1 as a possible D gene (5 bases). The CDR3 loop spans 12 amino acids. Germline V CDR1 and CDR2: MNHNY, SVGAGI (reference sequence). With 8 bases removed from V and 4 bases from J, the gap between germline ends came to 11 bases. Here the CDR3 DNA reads TGTGCCAGCTCATCAGGGAGCTATGGCTACACCTTC. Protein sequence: CASSSGSYGYTF.

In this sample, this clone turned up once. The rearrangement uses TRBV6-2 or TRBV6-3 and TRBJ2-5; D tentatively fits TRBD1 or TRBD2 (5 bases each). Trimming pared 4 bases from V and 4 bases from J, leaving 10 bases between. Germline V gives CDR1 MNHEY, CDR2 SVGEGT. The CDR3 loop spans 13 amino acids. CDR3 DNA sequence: TGTGCCAGCAGTTTGGGACCGAGAGAGACCCAGTACTTC. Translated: CASSLGPRETQYF.

CDR3 protein: CASSLTGREYNEQFF. As DNA, the CDR3 is TGTGCCAGCAGCTTAACAGGCCGGGAATACAATGAGCAGTTCTTC. This chain connects TRBV11-3 to TRBJ2-1, with D perhaps assigned TRBD1 or TRBD2 (5 bases each). V was shortened by 2 bases and J by 4 bases, with 12 bases between the two germline ends. This CDR3 comprises 15 residues. Germline CDR1 reads SGHNT; CDR2 reads YENEEA.

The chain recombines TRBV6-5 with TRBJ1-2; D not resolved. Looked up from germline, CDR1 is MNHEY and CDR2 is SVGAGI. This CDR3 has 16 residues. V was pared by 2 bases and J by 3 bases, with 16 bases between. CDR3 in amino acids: CASSYGFEVLDYGYTF. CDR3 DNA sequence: TGTGCCAGCAGTTACGGTTTCGAAGTTTTAGACTATGGCTACACCTTC.

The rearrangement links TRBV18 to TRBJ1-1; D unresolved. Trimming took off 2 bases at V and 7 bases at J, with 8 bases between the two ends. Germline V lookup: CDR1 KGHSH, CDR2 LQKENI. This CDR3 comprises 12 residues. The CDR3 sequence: CASSPTDDEAFF. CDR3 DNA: TGTGCCAGCTCACCAACAGACGATGAAGCTTTCTTT.

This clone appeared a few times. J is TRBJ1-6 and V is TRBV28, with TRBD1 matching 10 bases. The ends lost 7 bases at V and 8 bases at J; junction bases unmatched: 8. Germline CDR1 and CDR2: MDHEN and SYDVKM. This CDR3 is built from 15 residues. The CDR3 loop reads CASKVPGQGDSPLHF. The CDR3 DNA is TGTGCCAGCAAAGTCCCCGGACAGGGGGATTCACCCCTCCACTTT.

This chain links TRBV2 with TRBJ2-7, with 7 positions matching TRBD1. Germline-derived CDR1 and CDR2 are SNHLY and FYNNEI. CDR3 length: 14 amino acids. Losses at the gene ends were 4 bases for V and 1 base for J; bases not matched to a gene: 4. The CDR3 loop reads CASSGQGDSYEQYF. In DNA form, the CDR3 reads TGTGCCAGCAGTGGACAGGGAGATTCCTACGAGCAGTACTTC.

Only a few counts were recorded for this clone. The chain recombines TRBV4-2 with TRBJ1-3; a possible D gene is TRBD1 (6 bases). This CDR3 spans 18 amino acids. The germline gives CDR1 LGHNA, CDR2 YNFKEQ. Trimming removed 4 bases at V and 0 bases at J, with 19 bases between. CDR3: CASSLGRGALFSGNTIYF. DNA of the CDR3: TGTGCCAGCAGCCTAGGGAGGGGGGCTCTATTCTCTGGAAACACCATATATTTT.

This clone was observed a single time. CDR3 amino acids: CATSNLGTAVKKQYF. The CDR3, as DNA: TGTGCCACCAGCAACCTGGGGACGGCGGTTAAAAAGCAGTACTTC. This chain links TRBV15 with TRBJ2-7, with D perhaps given as TRBD1 or TRBD2 (5 bases each). CDR1 is LNHNV and CDR2 is YYDKDF in the germline V gene (reference sequence). The CDR3 is 15 residues long. The V end was cut by 4 bases, the J end by 8 bases, with 21 bases between.

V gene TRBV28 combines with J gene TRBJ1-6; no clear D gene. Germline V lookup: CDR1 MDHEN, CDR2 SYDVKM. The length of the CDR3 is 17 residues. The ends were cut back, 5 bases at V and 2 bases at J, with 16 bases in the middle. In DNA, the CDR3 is TGTGCCAGCAGTCCTCACCCCCCAGAGGCCTATAATTCACCCCTCCACTTT. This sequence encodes CASSPHPPEAYNSPLHF. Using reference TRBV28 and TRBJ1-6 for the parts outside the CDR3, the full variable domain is DVKVTQSSRYLVKRTGEKVFLECVQDMDHENMFWYRQDPGLGLRLIYFSYDVKMKEKGDIPEGYSVSREKKERFSLILESASTNQTSMYLCASSPHPPEAYNSPLHFGNGTRLTVT.

CDR3 in DNA: TGTGCCAGCAGTGGGACAGGGGGTAACTATGGCTACACCTTC. Amino acids: CASSGTGGNYGYTF. The chain combines TRBV2 with TRBJ1-2; 10 bases are shared with TRBD1. With V trimmed by 4 bases and J by 1 base, 0 bases remained unmatched. The CDR3 has 14 residues. Germline-derived CDR1 and CDR2 are SNHLY and FYNNEI. Full variable domain (outside the CDR3, taken from reference TRBV2 and TRBJ1-2): EPEVTQTPSHQVTQMGQEVILRCVPISNHLYFYWYRQILGQKVEFLVSFYNNEISEKSEIFDDQFSVERPDGSNFTLKIRSTKLEDSAMYFCASSGTGGNYGYTFGSGTRLTVV.

As DNA, the CDR3 is TGTGCCAGCAGCCCGGGACAGGGGATTGGGGAGACCCAGTACTTC. Translating gives CASSPGQGIGETQYF. The chain recombines TRBV7-3 with TRBJ2-5; 10 bases map to TRBD1. The CDR3 runs 15 residues. V lost 5 bases, J lost 5 bases, and 8 bases stayed unmatched. Germline assignment: CDR1 SGHTA and CDR2 FQGTGA. Based on the CDR3 plus reference TRBV7-3 and TRBJ2-5, the full variable domain is GAGVSQTPSNKVTEKGKYVELRCDPISGHTALYWYRQSLGQGPEFLIYFQGTGAADDSGLPNDRFFAVRPEGSVSTLKIQRTERGDSAVYLCASSPGQGIGETQYFGPGTRLLVL.

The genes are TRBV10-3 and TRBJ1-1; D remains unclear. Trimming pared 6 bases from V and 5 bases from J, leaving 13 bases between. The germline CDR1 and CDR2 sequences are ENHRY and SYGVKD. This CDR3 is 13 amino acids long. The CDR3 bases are TGTGCCATCAGAGACCCCCGGCGGACTGAAGCTTTCTTT. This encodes CAIRDPRRTEAFF.

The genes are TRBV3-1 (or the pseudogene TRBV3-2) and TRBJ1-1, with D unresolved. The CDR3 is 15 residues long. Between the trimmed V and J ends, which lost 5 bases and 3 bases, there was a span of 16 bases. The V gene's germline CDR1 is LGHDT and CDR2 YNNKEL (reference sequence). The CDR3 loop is CASSYTVARDTEAFF. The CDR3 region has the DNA TGTGCCAGCAGCTATACAGTAGCGAGGGACACTGAAGCTTTCTTT.

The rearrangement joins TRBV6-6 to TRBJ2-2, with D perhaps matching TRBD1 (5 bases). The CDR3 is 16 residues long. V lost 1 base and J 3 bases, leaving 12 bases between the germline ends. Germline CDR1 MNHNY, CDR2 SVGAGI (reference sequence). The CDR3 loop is CASSYFSGYDTGELFF. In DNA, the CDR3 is TGTGCCAGCAGTTACTTTTCAGGGTACGACACCGGGGAGCTGTTTTTT.

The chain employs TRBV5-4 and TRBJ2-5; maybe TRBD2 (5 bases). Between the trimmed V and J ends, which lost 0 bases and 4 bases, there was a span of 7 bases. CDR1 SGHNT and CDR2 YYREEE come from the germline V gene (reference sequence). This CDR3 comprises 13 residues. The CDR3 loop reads CASSLEGRETQYF. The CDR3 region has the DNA TGTGCCAGCAGCTTGGAAGGGAGAGAGACCCAGTACTTC.

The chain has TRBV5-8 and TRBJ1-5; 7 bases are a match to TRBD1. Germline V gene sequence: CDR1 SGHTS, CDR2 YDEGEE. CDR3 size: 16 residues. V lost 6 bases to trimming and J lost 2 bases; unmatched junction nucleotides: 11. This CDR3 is CASTLAGTVGNQPQHF. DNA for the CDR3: TGTGCCAGCACGCTAGCCGGGACAGTTGGCAATCAGCCCCAGCATTTT.